The clone carrying this T cell receptor (beta chain) showed up just once. No antigen is known for it. This entry comes from a study of cytomegalovirus exposure and HLA in healthy donors. Points from the study as a whole: In a later analysis, TCR beta V- and J-gene trimming showed a link to a missense DCLRE1C variant.

Germline V gene sequence: CDR1 SGDLS, CDR2 YYNGEE. The CDR3 has 16 residues. V shed 4 bases and J 5 bases; nucleotides not matched to a gene: 10. PCR amplification relied on 60 Vbeta primers (plus 13 Jbeta primers). Assay used: immunoSEQ multiplex PCR; TCRdb lists only in-frame clones, some missing. The data show about 160,000 clones, 80% seen once. The receptor was derived from a woman aged 50 to 65 in good health and CMV-seropositive. Sequencing used PBMCs. The genes are TRBV9 and TRBJ2-2; 8 bases align to TRBD2. CDR3 DNA sequence: TGTGCCAGCAGCCCTACACAGGGACTAGGGACCGGGGAGCTGTTTTTT. This translates into CASSPTQGLGTGELFF.